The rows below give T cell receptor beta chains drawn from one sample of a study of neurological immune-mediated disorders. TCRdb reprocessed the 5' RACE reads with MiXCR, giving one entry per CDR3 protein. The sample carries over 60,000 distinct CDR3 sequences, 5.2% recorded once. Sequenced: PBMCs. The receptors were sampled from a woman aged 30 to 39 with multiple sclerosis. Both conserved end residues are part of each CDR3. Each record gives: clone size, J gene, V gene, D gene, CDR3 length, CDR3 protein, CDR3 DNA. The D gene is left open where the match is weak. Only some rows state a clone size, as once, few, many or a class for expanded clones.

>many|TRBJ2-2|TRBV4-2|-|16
CASSPFPGSNTGELFF
TGTGCCAGCAGCCCATTTCCAGGATCGAACACCGGGGAGCTGTTTTTT
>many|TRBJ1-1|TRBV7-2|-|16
CASSPNGGVGNTEAFF
TGTGCCAGCAGCCCAAACGGGGGCGTGGGGAACACTGAAGCTTTCTTT
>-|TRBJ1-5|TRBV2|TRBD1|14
CASWPGQFYQPQHF
TGTGCCAGCTGGCCGGGACAGTTCTATCAGCCCCAGCATTTT
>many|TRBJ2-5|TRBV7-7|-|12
CASSPIQETQYF
TGTGCTAGCAGCCCGATCCAAGAGACCCAGTACTTC
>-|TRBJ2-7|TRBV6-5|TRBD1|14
CASSNGQGTYEQYF
TGTGCCAGCAGTAACGGACAGGGTACCTACGAGCAGTACTTC
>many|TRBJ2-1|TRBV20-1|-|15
CSARESGASYNEQFF
TGCAGTGCTAGAGAGTCGGGCGCCTCCTACAATGAGCAGTTCTTC
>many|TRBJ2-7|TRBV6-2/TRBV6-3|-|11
CERGVRNEQYF
TGTGAGAGGGGGGTGCGGAACGAGCAGTACTTC
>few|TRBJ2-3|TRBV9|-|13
CAGSSAITDTQYF
TGTGCCGGGTCTAGCGCAATAACAGATACGCAGTATTTT
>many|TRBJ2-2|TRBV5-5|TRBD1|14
CASSLRTGNGELFF
TGTGCCAGCAGCTTGAGGACAGGGAACGGGGAGCTGTTTTTT
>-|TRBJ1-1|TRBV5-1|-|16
CASSLEGSPGDTEAFF
TGCGCCAGCAGCTTGGAAGGGTCCCCAGGGGACACTGAAGCTTTCTTT
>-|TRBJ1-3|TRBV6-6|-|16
CASKGTGHISGNTIYF
TGTGCCAGCAAGGGAACGGGACACATCTCTGGAAACACCATATATTTT
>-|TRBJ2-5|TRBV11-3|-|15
CASSPQSGDQETQYF
TGTGCCAGCAGCCCTCAGTCCGGGGACCAAGAGACCCAGTACTTC
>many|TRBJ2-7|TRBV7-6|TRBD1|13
CASSVGQSYEQYF
TGTGCCAGCAGCGTGGGACAGAGCTACGAGCAGTACTTC
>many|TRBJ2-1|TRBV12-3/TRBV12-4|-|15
CASSLRQIKHNEQFF
TGTGCCAGCAGTTTACGGCAGATTAAACACAATGAGCAGTTCTTC
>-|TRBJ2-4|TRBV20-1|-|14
CSAGPGAAKKIQYF
TGCAGTGCGGGCCCAGGCGCAGCCAAAAAAATTCAGTACTTC
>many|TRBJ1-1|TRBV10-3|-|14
CAIMDEIGNTEAFF
TGTGCCATCATGGATGAAATTGGGAACACTGAAGCTTTCTTT
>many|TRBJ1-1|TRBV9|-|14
CASSPTPEKSEAFF
TGTGCCAGCAGCCCGACCCCCGAGAAGTCAGAAGCTTTCTTT
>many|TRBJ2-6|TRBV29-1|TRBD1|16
CSVRDRGVLGANVLTF
TGCAGCGTTAGGGACAGGGGAGTGCTCGGGGCCAACGTCCTGACTTTC
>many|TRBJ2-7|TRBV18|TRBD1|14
CASSPGTGPYEQYF
TGTGCCAGCTCCCCAGGGACAGGACCCTACGAGCAGTACTTC
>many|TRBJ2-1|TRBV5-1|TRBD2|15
CASRASGGAYNEQFF
TGCGCCAGCAGGGCTAGCGGGGGGGCATACAATGAGCAGTTCTTC
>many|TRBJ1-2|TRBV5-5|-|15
CASSLFPGDPGGYTF
TGTGCCAGCAGCTTGTTTCCCGGGGACCCTGGTGGCTACACCTTC
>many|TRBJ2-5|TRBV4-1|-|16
CASSQDDWVSQETQYF
TGCGCCAGCAGCCAAGACGACTGGGTGTCCCAAGAGACCCAGTACTTC
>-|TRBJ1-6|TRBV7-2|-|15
CASSPSGSYNSPLHF
TGTGCCAGCAGCCCGTCGGGTAGCTATAATTCACCCCTCCACTTT
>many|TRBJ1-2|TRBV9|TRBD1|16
CASSQARQGANYGYTF
TGTGCCAGCAGCCAAGCTCGACAGGGGGCAAACTATGGCTACACCTTC
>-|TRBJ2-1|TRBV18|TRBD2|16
CASSPYGLAGINEQFF
TGTGCCAGCTCACCATATGGACTAGCGGGGATTAATGAGCAGTTCTTC
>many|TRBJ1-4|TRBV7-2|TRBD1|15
CASSLVSGGSEKLFF
TGTGCCAGCAGCTTAGTATCAGGGGGCAGTGAAAAACTGTTTTTT
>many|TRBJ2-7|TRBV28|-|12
CASSTVYYEQYF
TGTGCCAGCAGCACCGTTTACTACGAGCAGTACTTC
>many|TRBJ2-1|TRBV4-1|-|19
CASSQDQTGMVLVYNEQFF
TGCGCCAGCAGCCAAGATCAAACGGGGATGGTGCTTGTCTACAATGAGCAGTTCTTC
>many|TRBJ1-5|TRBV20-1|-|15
CSARPQGNRNQPQHF
TGCAGTGCTCGCCCCCAGGGGAATAGGAATCAGCCCCAGCATTTT
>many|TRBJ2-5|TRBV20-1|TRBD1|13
CSAEGAPQETQYF
TGCAGTGCCGAGGGGGCTCCGCAAGAGACCCAGTACTTC
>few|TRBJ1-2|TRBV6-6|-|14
CASRRDTATYGYTF
TGTGCCAGCAGGCGGGACACGGCGACATATGGCTACACCTTC
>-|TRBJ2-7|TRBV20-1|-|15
CSARVGPRRFGEQYF
TGCAGTGCTAGAGTAGGGCCCCGGCGATTCGGAGAGCAGTACTTC
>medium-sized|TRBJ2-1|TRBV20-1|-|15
CSARGEGGSYNEQFF
TGCAGTGCTAGAGGGGAGGGGGGCTCCTACAATGAGCAGTTCTTC
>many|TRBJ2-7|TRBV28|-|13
CASRPGASYEQYF
TGTGCCAGCAGGCCGGGGGCCTCCTACGAGCAGTACTTC
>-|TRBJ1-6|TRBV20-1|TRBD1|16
CSAPGGAGSYNSPLNF
TGCAGTGCCCCAGGGGGGGCCGGCTCCTATAATTCACCCCTCAACTTT
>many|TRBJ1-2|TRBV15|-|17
CATSRGTLIDEPYGYTF
TGTGCCACCAGCAGAGGGACCTTAATCGACGAGCCCTATGGCTACACCTTC
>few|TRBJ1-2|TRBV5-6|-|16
CASSVEGWSVGYGYTF
TGTGCCAGCAGCGTGGAAGGGTGGAGTGTGGGGTATGGCTACACCTTC
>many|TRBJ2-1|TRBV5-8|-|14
CASPPGRGVGEQFF
TGTGCCAGCCCCCCGGGCCGGGGCGTGGGCGAGCAGTTCTTC
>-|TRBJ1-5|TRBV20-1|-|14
CSAKPVRDNQPQNF
TGCAGTGCCAAGCCTGTAAGGGACAATCAGCCCCAGAATTTT
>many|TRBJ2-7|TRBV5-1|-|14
CASKVQGGSYEQYF
TGCGCCAGCAAGGTGCAGGGGGGTTCCTACGAGCAGTACTTC
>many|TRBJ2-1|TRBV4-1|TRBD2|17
CASSQEELAGGDNEQFF
TGCGCCAGCAGCCAAGAAGAACTAGCGGGGGGAGACAATGAGCAGTTCTTC
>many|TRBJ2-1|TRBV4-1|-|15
CASSQDGRGYNEQFF
TGCGCCAGCAGCCAAGATGGTAGGGGCTACAATGAGCAGTTCTTC
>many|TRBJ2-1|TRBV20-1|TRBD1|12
CSASPTGQGKFF
TGCAGTGCTAGCCCAACGGGACAGGGGAAGTTCTTC
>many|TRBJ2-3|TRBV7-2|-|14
CASSHPPRTDTQYF
TGTGCCAGCAGCCACCCGCCCCGCACAGATACGCAGTATTTT